Listed below are T cell receptor beta chains from one sample, sequenced in a study of beta chain features in type 1 diabetes. Measured with immunoSEQ multiplex PCR; TCRdb has only the in-frame clones, and not every one. Altogether about 150,000 clones are present, 7% to 9.5% being singletons, with the ten largest covering under 0.75%. Sequencing was performed on central memory CD4+ T cells from blood. Receptors were obtained from a woman under 40 with type 1 diabetes. Each CDR3 is given with its conserved first and last residue. Each record gives: J gene, V gene, D gene, clone size, CDR3 protein, CDR3 DNA. A D gene is named only where the DNA matches it firmly. Clone sizes are given selectively: once, few, many, or a class where the clone is expanded.

>TRBJ2-3|TRBV11-1|.|.
CASSLGPTSTDTQYF
TGTGCCAGCAGCTTAGGCCCGACTAGCACAGATACGCAGTATTTT
>TRBJ1-1|TRBV7-9|.|few
CASSLEMEAREAFF
TGTGCCAGCAGCTTAGAAATGGAGGCTAGGGAAGCTTTCTTT
>TRBJ2-3|TRBV7-2|TRBD1|few
CASSLWTGADTDTQYF
TGTGCCAGCAGCCTCTGGACAGGGGCGGACACAGATACGCAGTATTTT
>TRBJ1-5|TRBV11-2|.|few
CASSLDRQGPPQHF
TGTGCCAGCAGCTTAGATCGTCAGGGGCCGCCCCAGCATTTT
>TRBJ1-1|TRBV18|.|few
CASSPQQNTEAFF
TGTGCCAGCTCACCACAGCAGAACACTGAAGCTTTCTTT
>TRBJ2-5|TRBV4-2|.|.
CASSPRAVGGETQYF
TGTGCCAGCAGCCCCCGCGCGGTAGGAGGGGAGACCCAGTACTTC
>TRBJ2-2|TRBV9|TRBD2|.
CASSLRLAGGLLTGELFF
TGTGCCAGCAGCCTCCGACTAGCGGGAGGACTACTCACCGGGGAGCTGTTTTTT
>TRBJ1-2|TRBV5-4|.|.
CASSLVQANSYTF
TGTGCCAGCAGCTTGGTTCAGGCCAATAGCTACACCTTC
>TRBJ1-5|TRBV5-1|TRBD1|few
CASSPGDRELQPQHF
TGCGCCAGCAGCCCCGGGGACAGGGAACTTCAGCCCCAGCATTTT
>TRBJ2-6|TRBV28|TRBD2|.
CASSPRGVGSGANVLTF
TGTGCCAGCAGCCCCCGGGGGGTAGGCTCTGGGGCCAACGTCCTGACTTTC
>TRBJ2-2|TRBV14|TRBD2|few
CASSQLGLAGNTGELFF
TGTGCCAGCAGCCAATTGGGACTAGCGGGGAACACCGGGGAGCTGTTTTTT
>TRBJ2-5|TRBV11-2|TRBD1|few
CASRERTGEEIGETQYF
TGTGCCAGCAGGGAAAGGACAGGGGAAGAAATCGGAGAGACCCAGTACTTC
>TRBJ2-1|TRBV7-2|TRBD2|.
CASSSNNPGTSGSEQFF
TGTGCCAGCAGCTCCAACAACCCCGGGACTAGCGGGTCTGAGCAGTTCTTC
>TRBJ2-6|TRBV5-4|.|.
CASSSGQPSGANVLTF
TGTGCCAGCAGCTCCGGACAGCCCTCTGGGGCCAACGTCCTGACTTTC
>TRBJ2-1|TRBV7-3|TRBD1|.
CASSPNSGTGKGEQFF
TGTGCCAGCAGCCCAAACTCGGGGACAGGGAAGGGTGAGCAGTTCTTC
>TRBJ2-7|TRBV6-6|.|few
CASSYVTYEQYF
TGTGCCAGCAGTTACGTGACTTACGAGCAGTACTTC
>TRBJ2-1|TRBV25-1|TRBD1|few
CASYTRGHQFF
TGTGCCAGCTATACCAGGGGGCACCAGTTCTTC
>TRBJ2-3|TRBV4-2|TRBD2|few
CASKPSGSEDTQYF
TGTGCCAGCAAACCAAGCGGGAGTGAAGATACGCAGTATTTT
>TRBJ1-2|TRBV27|.|.
CASSSIWAGVGGYTF
TGTGCCAGCAGTTCGATTTGGGCAGGGGTGGGTGGCTACACCTTC
>TRBJ2-2|TRBV19|TRBD2|few
CATGLAGSTGELFF
TGTGCCACCGGACTAGCGGGATCCACCGGGGAGCTGTTTTTT
>TRBJ2-5|TRBV28|.|few
CASMGLQETQYF
TGTGCCAGCATGGGACTTCAAGAGACCCAGTACTTC
>TRBJ1-5|TRBV29-1|.|few
CSVGAGADQPQHF
TGCAGCGTTGGGGCAGGTGCCGATCAGCCCCAGCATTTT
>TRBJ2-3|TRBV11-2|.|few
CASSPGRHGTQYF
TGTGCCAGCAGCCCAGGTCGTCACGGTACGCAGTATTTT
>TRBJ1-5|TRBV30|.|few
CAWSVSGSNQPQHF
TGTGCCTGGAGTGTAAGTGGCAGCAATCAGCCCCAGCATTTT
>TRBJ2-5|TRBV5-1|TRBD1|.
CASSARQGAGETQYF
TGCGCCAGCAGCGCGCGACAGGGGGCCGGGGAGACCCAGTACTTC
>TRBJ2-4|TRBV9|.|few
CASSVGAEKNIQYF
TGTGCCAGCAGCGTAGGAGCGGAAAAAAACATTCAGTACTTC
>TRBJ1-5|TRBV28|TRBD1|.
CASRTLWGQGRNQPQHF
TGTGCCAGCAGGACCCTATGGGGACAGGGAAGGAATCAGCCCCAGCATTTT
>TRBJ1-1|TRBV6-1|.|few
CASRSTQGTEAFF
TGTGCCAGCAGAAGTACACAGGGAACTGAAGCTTTCTTT
>TRBJ1-5|TRBV2|.|many
CATSAWANQPQHF
TGTGCCACCTCAGCATGGGCCAATCAGCCCCAGCATTTT
>TRBJ1-2|TRBV29-1|.|few
CSVEPTGRIGGGYTF
TGCAGCGTTGAACCCACAGGAAGAATTGGCGGTGGCTACACCTTC
>TRBJ2-3|TRBV7-2|.|.
CASSSSRVTDTQYF
TGTGCCAGCAGCTCCTCGAGAGTTACAGATACGCAGTATTTT
>TRBJ2-7|TRBV7-2|TRBD2|.
CASSPGTSGVEQYF
TGTGCCAGCAGCCCCGGGACTAGCGGGGTCGAGCAGTACTTC
>TRBJ1-2|TRBV7-9|.|.
CAGGSGDRTNYGYTF
TGTGCTGGGGGGTCAGGTGACCGTACTAACTATGGCTACACCTTC
>TRBJ2-1|TRBV15|.|.
CATSRVLTTPTYNEQFF
TGTGCCACCAGCAGAGTTCTTACGACTCCAACTTACAATGAGCAGTTCTTC
>TRBJ2-7|TRBV5-1|TRBD1|.
CASSLDRGYEQYF
TGCGCCAGCAGCCTAGACAGGGGGTACGAGCAGTACTTC
>TRBJ2-5|TRBV7-2|.|.
CASSLVRGETQYF
TGTGCCAGCAGCTTAGTCCGGGGGGAGACCCAGTACTTC
>TRBJ2-1|TRBV18|.|.
CASSAGQPNEQFF
TGTGCCAGCTCCGCGGGGCAGCCAAATGAGCAGTTCTTC
>TRBJ2-1|TRBV28|TRBD2|few
CASSLPPLAGVRNEQFF
TGTGCCAGCAGTCTCCCCCCACTAGCGGGAGTTCGCAATGAGCAGTTCTTC
>TRBJ1-1|TRBV6-5|.|few
CASRPRAPNTEAFF
TGTGCCAGCAGGCCCAGGGCCCCGAACACTGAAGCTTTCTTT
>TRBJ2-1|TRBV30|TRBD2|.
CAWTELAGGVNEQFF
TGTGCCTGGACAGAACTAGCGGGAGGGGTCAATGAGCAGTTCTTC
>TRBJ2-7|TRBV4-1|.|few
CASSLWEDYEQYF
TGCGCCAGCAGCCTCTGGGAAGACTACGAGCAGTACTTC
>TRBJ2-7|TRBV29-1|.|few
CSVRDYEQYF
TGCAGCGTCAGGGACTACGAGCAGTACTTC
>TRBJ2-3|TRBV7-3|.|few
CASSSYTGVAQYF
TGTGCCAGCAGCTCGTATACGGGGGTAGCGCAGTATTTT
>TRBJ1-3|TRBV5-4|TRBD1|few
CASSQTGGNTIYF
TGTGCCAGCAGCCAGACAGGGGGAAACACCATATATTTT
>TRBJ2-1|TRBV29-1|TRBD2|.
CSVVALAGGNEQFF
TGCAGCGTTGTTGCTCTAGCGGGAGGGAATGAGCAGTTCTTC
>TRBJ2-7|TRBV15|.|.
CATSRGGDYEQYF
TGTGCCACCAGCAGGGGGGGAGACTACGAGCAGTACTTC
>TRBJ1-2|TRBV9|.|few
CASSPIGTDYGYTF
TGTGCCAGCAGCCCCATCGGGACTGATTATGGCTACACCTTC
>TRBJ2-1|TRBV7-3|TRBD2|few
CASSLFPIGLAGNNEQFF
TGTGCCAGCAGCTTATTCCCAATCGGGCTAGCGGGTAACAATGAGCAGTTCTTC
>TRBJ2-3|TRBV29-1|.|.
CSVLQGPPGADTQYF
TGCAGCGTCCTCCAGGGGCCGCCTGGAGCAGATACGCAGTATTTT
>TRBJ2-1|TRBV5-1|TRBD1|.
CASSLNRGQANEQFF
TGCGCCAGCAGCCTAAATAGGGGGCAGGCCAATGAGCAGTTCTTC
>TRBJ2-1|TRBV11-3|TRBD1|.
CASSPGQYNEQFF
TGTGCCAGCAGCCCGGGACAGTACAATGAGCAGTTCTTC
>TRBJ2-1|TRBV5-1|TRBD1|few
CASSFGQGAYNEQFF
TGCGCCAGCAGCTTCGGGCAGGGGGCCTACAATGAGCAGTTCTTC
>TRBJ1-2|TRBV29-1|TRBD1|few
CSVEVDRGVGYTF
TGCAGCGTTGAGGTCGACAGGGGAGTTGGCTACACCTTC
>TRBJ2-7|TRBV2|.|few
CASTLRGHEQYF
TGTGCCAGCACCCTGAGAGGGCACGAGCAGTACTTC
>TRBJ1-1|TRBV7-9|TRBD1|.
CASSLRQGRAESFF
TGTGCCAGCAGCCTTAGACAGGGCAGAGCTGAATCTTTCTTT
>TRBJ1-2|TRBV5-1|TRBD1|few
CASSRDRGRDGYTF
TGCGCCAGCAGCAGAGACAGGGGGCGGGATGGCTACACCTTC
>TRBJ2-3|TRBV9|TRBD2|.
CASSVLLAADTQYF
TGTGCCAGCAGCGTTCTTCTAGCGGCAGATACGCAGTATTTT
>TRBJ1-1|TRBV11-2|TRBD1|.
CASSLGDRGLVSTAFF
TGTGCCAGCAGCTTAGGGGACAGGGGGCTAGTGTCGACGGCTTTCTTT